Shown below are 30 T cell receptor beta chains from a single sample sequenced in a study of T cell repertoires in cytomegalovirus infection. MiXCR, run by TCRdb on the reads, gives a single entry per CDR3 protein. The table lists around 530,000 distinct CDR3 sequences, about 26% of them singletons. Material for sequencing was PBMCs. These receptors were collected from a human donor in good health (CMV status not recorded). Some clones in this sample may be carry-over from other donors' samples.

The chain combines TRBV29-1 with TRBJ1-1; perhaps TRBD1 as D (6 bases). The CDR3 has 14 amino acids. Germline V CDR1 and CDR2: SQVTM, ANQGSEA. V was clipped by 7 bases and J by 5 bases, with 20 bases between them. CDR3 region: CSGIFRGGRTEAFF. Written as DNA, the CDR3 is TGCAGCGGCATATTTAGGGGGGGGCGAACTGAAGCTTTCTTT.

The table lists this clonotype with a few counts. The genes are TRBV7-2 and TRBJ2-7; TRBD2 matches at 7 bases. V lost 3 bases to trimming and J lost 3 bases; unmatched junction nucleotides: 8. CDR3 length: 15 residues. From germline, CDR1 is SGHTA and CDR2 FQGNSA. CDR3 protein: CASSFSPSGFYEQYF. The CDR3 DNA is TGTGCCAGCAGCTTTAGTCCTAGCGGTTTCTACGAGCAGTACTTC.

This rearrangement joins TRBV7-9 to TRBJ2-7, with TRBD2 identical over 7 bases. Germline V gives CDR1 SEHNR, CDR2 FQNEAQ (reference sequence). The length of the CDR3 is 13 residues. Germline trimming cut 2 bases from V and 5 bases from J; bases unmatched to any gene: 3. The CDR3 protein is CASSLYAGDEQYV. The CDR3 DNA reads as TGTGCCAGCAGCTTATACGCGGGAGACGAGCAGTACGTC.

This sequence joins TRBV6-5 and TRBJ2-7; 10 nucleotides match TRBD2. The V segment lost 6 bases and the J segment 4 bases; nucleotides outside the gene matches: 9. CDR1 and CDR2 (germline): MNHEY, SVGAGI. This CDR3 is built from 15 residues. Here the CDR3 reads CASRRGLAGEYEQYV. CDR3 nucleotides: TGTGCCAGCAGGAGGGGGCTAGCGGGAGAGTACGAGCAGTACGTC.

The V gene is TRBV4-1, the J gene TRBJ2-2, with D possibly matching TRBD2 (5 bases). Germline V gives CDR1 MGHRA, CDR2 YSYEKL. CDR3 length: 14 amino acids. V lost 0 bases and J lost 6, with 8 bases in between. This CDR3 is CASSQDPLAGELFF. The CDR3 bases are TGCGCCAGCAGCCAAGATCCACTAGCCGGGGAGCTGTTTTTT.

The sample holds a few counts of this clonotype. This chain uses TRBV12-3 or TRBV12-4 with TRBJ2-5, with a tentative D call TRBD1 (6 bases). The CDR3 runs to 13 residues. The V gene lost 5 bases and the J gene lost 4 bases, with 11 bases spanning the gap. The CDR3 here is CASSPSGAETQYF. CDR3 DNA sequence: TGTGCCAGCAGTCCATCAGGGGCAGAGACCCAGTACTTC.

The CDR3 DNA sequence: TGTGCCACCAGTGAAGGGACTAGCGGGAAAGAGACCCAGTACTTC. The encoded protein is CATSEGTSGKETQYF. The J gene is TRBJ2-5, the V gene TRBV24-1; 13 nucleotides match TRBD2. CDR1 is KGHDR and CDR2 is SFDVKD in the germline V gene. Germline trimming cut 4 bases from V and 3 bases from J; bases unmatched to any gene: 1. This CDR3 comprises 15 residues.

This clonotype was counted between two and nine times. The chain carries TRBV15 and TRBJ2-3; 7 bases line up with TRBD1. In germline, CDR1 is LNHNV, CDR2 YYDKDF (reference sequence). CDR3 size: 16 residues. V shed 0 bases and J 6 bases; nucleotides not matched to a gene: 9. The CDR3 is CATSRDRRGGLDTQYF. The CDR3 nucleotides read TGTGCCACCAGCAGAGATCGGCGAGGGGGCCTGGATACGCAGTATTTT.

The genes are TRBV27 and TRBJ1-6, with 7 bases identical to TRBD1. Germline assignment: CDR1 MNHEY and CDR2 SMNVEV (reference sequence). Trimming removed 5 bases from V and 6 bases from J; junction bases left unmatched: 10. The CDR3 spans 16 residues. The CDR3 sequence: CASSPPTTGINSPLHF. The CDR3 nucleotides are TGTGCCAGCAGTCCGCCAACGACAGGGATTAATTCACCCCTCCACTTT.

The rearrangement joins TRBV24-1 to TRBJ2-5; TRBD1 might be the D (6 bases). V was trimmed by 4 bases and J by 2 bases, leaving 10 bases between them. The CDR3 is made up of 14 amino acids. Germline CDR1 reads KGHDR; CDR2 reads SFDVKD. CDR3 DNA: TGTGCCACCAGTGACAGGACAGCTCAAGAGACCCAGTACTTC. The encoded protein is CATSDRTAQETQYF.

The chain is built from TRBV11-3 and TRBJ2-5; 9 nucleotides match TRBD2. CDR3 length equals 15 residues. Germline-derived CDR1 and CDR2 are SGHNT and YENEEA. The junction had 8 bases not matched to a gene; V was cut back by 6 bases and J by 3 bases. CDR3 residues: CASSFYLAGKETQYF. CDR3 coding DNA: TGTGCCAGCAGTTTCTACCTAGCGGGGAAAGAGACCCAGTACTTC.

This clonotype was picked up many times. The chain is built from TRBV7-2 and TRBJ2-1; D gene uncertain. CDR1 is SGHTA, CDR2 FQGNSA, per germline. Deletions cut 2 bases from V and 4 bases from J, with 12 bases between. CDR3 length: 15 amino acids. CDR3 protein: CASSLLGREYNEQFF. The CDR3 nucleotides are TGTGCCAGCAGCTTACTTGGGCGTGAATACAATGAGCAGTTCTTC. The full variable domain, rest sourced from reference TRBV7-2 and TRBJ2-1, is GAGVSQSPSNKVTEKGKDVELRCDPISGHTALYWYRQSLGQGLEFLIYFQGNSAPDKSGLPSDRFSAERTGGSVSTLTIQRTQQEDSAVYLCASSLLGREYNEQFFGPGTRLTVL.

The chain employs TRBV5-6 and TRBJ2-2; 7 bases map to TRBD1. The CDR3 length is 16 residues. V trimming: 1 base; J trimming: 4 bases; junction bases outside the gene matches: 7. The germline V gene encodes CDR1 SGHDT and CDR2 YYEEEE. CDR3 sequence (DNA): TGTGCCAGCAGCTTGCTAACAGGGGTGGGCACCGGGGAGCTGTTTTTT. It is translated as CASSLLTGVGTGELFF.

This chain joins TRBV28 and TRBJ2-1; 9 bases are shared with TRBD1. The CDR3 contains 16 residues. The ends lost 7 bases at V and 4 bases at J; junction bases unmatched: 11. Germline V lookup: CDR1 MDHEN, CDR2 SYDVKM. CDR3 DNA sequence: TGTGCCAGCACCCTCGGCAGGGACAGGGTATACAATGAGCAGTTCTTC. It translates to CASTLGRDRVYNEQFF.

V usage is TRBV7-8 and J usage is TRBJ1-5, with D possibly matching TRBD1 (6 bases). Trimming cost V 6 bases and J 1 base, with 16 bases left between them. Germline CDR1 reads SGHVS; CDR2 reads FQNEAQ. The CDR3 runs to 16 residues. The CDR3 DNA reads TGTGCCAGCAGTTCAACCGTCAGGGGAAGCAATCAGCCCCAGCATTTT. This codes for CASSSTVRGSNQPQHF.

The J gene is TRBJ1-4, the V gene TRBV7-9; D is uncertain. V was cut by 5 bases and J by 3 bases, with 16 bases left in between. Germline CDR1 is SEHNR and CDR2 is FQNEAQ (reference sequence). The CDR3 has 16 amino acids. The CDR3: CASSPFGPNSNEKLFF. DNA for the CDR3: TGTGCCAGCAGCCCGTTTGGCCCCAACTCTAATGAAAAACTGTTTTTT.

This clonotype appeared a few times. The chain combines TRBV7-2 with TRBJ2-5; D is unclear. The V end was cut by 1 base, the J end by 1 base, with 16 bases between. The CDR3 runs to 17 residues. Germline V gives CDR1 SGHTA, CDR2 FQGNSA. CDR3 sequence (DNA): TGTGCCAGCAGCTTAGGTCGGCTAGTAGGTATCCAAGAGACCCAGTACTTC. Amino acids: CASSLGRLVGIQETQYF.

This clonotype was counted a few times. V and J are TRBV7-6 and TRBJ2-1; D unresolved. CDR3 length: 15 residues. The V end lost 5 bases, the J end lost 0 bases, and 11 bases lay between the germline ends. Looked up from germline, CDR1 is SGHVS and CDR2 is FNYEAQ. CDR3 amino acids: CASSVHHSSYNEQFF. Written as DNA, the CDR3 is TGTGCCAGCAGCGTACACCATAGCTCCTACAATGAGCAGTTCTTC.

This clonotype appeared a few times. CDR3 bases: TGTGCCAGCAGCCACCCGGGGACAGGGCAGGAGACCCAGTACTTC. This codes for CASSHPGTGQETQYF. This chain joins TRBV5-6 and TRBJ2-5; 9 bases align to TRBD1. Germline V lookup: CDR1 SGHDT, CDR2 YYEEEE. CDR3 length: 15 amino acids. V trimming: 4 bases; J trimming: 5 bases; junction bases outside the gene matches: 9.

This chain links TRBV12-5 with TRBJ1-5; no definite D call. Per germline, CDR1 LGHNT and CDR2 FRNRAP. Trimming cost V 7 bases and J 0 bases, with 10 bases left between them. This CDR3 comprises 14 residues. This chain's CDR3 is CASAPTGSNQPQHF. Here the CDR3 DNA reads TGTGCTAGTGCCCCGACGGGTAGCAATCAGCCCCAGCATTTT.

This chain connects TRBV20-1 to TRBJ2-7; no firm D call. V lost 2 bases to trimming and J lost 2 bases, with 16 bases between them. Germline V gene lookup returns CDR1 DFQATT and CDR2 SNEGSKA (reference sequence). The length of the CDR3 is 15 residues. The CDR3 sequence is CSARLEARVPYEQYV. In DNA, the CDR3 is TGCAGTGCTAGACTAGAGGCTCGGGTACCCTACGAGCAGTACGTC.

The sample holds many counts of this clonotype. The chain is built from TRBV20-1 and TRBJ2-5; 10 nucleotides line up with TRBD2. In germline, CDR1 is DFQATT, CDR2 SNEGSKA (reference sequence). The trim removed 1 base at V and 0 bases at J, leaving 5 bases unmatched. The CDR3 length is 16 residues. The CDR3 nucleotides read TGCAGTGCTAGAGCCGCACTAGCGGGAAACCAAGAGACCCAGTACTTC. Encoded protein: CSARAALAGNQETQYF.

In this sample, this clonotype turned up a few times. The V call is TRBV7-2, the J call TRBJ1-1; the D is unclear. CDR1 is SGHTA and CDR2 is FQGNSA in the germline V gene. The CDR3 covers 12 residues. V lost 3 bases and J lost 6, with 8 bases in between. Here the CDR3 DNA reads TGTGCCAGCAGCTTGACGGGCCCTGAAGCTTTCTTT. Its translation: CASSLTGPEAFF.

In its sample, this clonotype was seen a few times. V gene TRBV6-2 or TRBV6-3 combines with J gene TRBJ1-1, with D unclear. V was pared by 6 bases and J by 5 bases, with 16 bases between. The CDR3 is 14 amino acids. Germline loops: CDR1 MNHEY, CDR2 SVGEGT. CDR3 sequence (DNA): TGTGCCAGCAGCCTGGCTGGGAGGGAAACTGAAGCTTTCTTT. It encodes CASSLAGRETEAFF.

This clonotype has just a few counts. This chain uses TRBV6-4 with TRBJ1-5, with D possibly being TRBD1 (5 bases). V was cut by 0 bases and J by 0 bases, with 21 bases left in between. The CDR3 has 20 amino acids. The germline CDR1 and CDR2 sequences are MRHNA and SNTAGT. Written as DNA, the CDR3 is TGTGCCAGCAGTGACTCGAGTCCGGGGCACGATAATAATAGCAATCAGCCCCAGCATTTT. Residues: CASSDSSPGHDNNSNQPQHF.

This clonotype was counted between two and nine times. The chain is built from TRBV6-5 and TRBJ2-7; 16 bases agree with TRBD2. CDR1 MNHEY and CDR2 SVGAGI come from the germline V gene. The length of the CDR3 is 16 residues. Trimming took 5 bases from V and 7 from J; bases not matched to a gene: 8. In DNA form, the CDR3 reads TGTGCCAGCAGTCAGGGACTAGCGGGAGGGCCGGGTGAGCAGTACTTC. Its translation: CASSQGLAGGPGEQYF.

In this sample, this clonotype turned up many times. The CDR3 coding sequence is TGTGCCAGCAGCATGGGACAGGGGATTGCAGATACGCAGTATTTT. Encoded protein: CASSMGQGIADTQYF. J is TRBJ2-3 and V is TRBV7-8; TRBD1 agrees at 10 bases. Germline trimming cut 5 bases from V and 4 bases from J; bases unmatched to any gene: 6. The CDR3 is 15 residues long. The germline CDR1 and CDR2 sequences are SGHVS and FQNEAQ. Complete variable domain (other parts from reference TRBV7-8 and TRBJ2-3): GAGVSQSPRYKVAKRGQDVALRCDPISGHVSLFWYQQALGQGPEFLTYFQNEAQLDKSGLPSDRFFAERPEGSVSTLKIQRTQQEDSAVYLCASSMGQGIADTQYFGPGTRLTVL.

The gene calls are TRBV18 and TRBJ1-4; D perhaps matches TRBD1 (6 bases). Trimming took off 3 bases at V and 8 bases at J, with 13 bases between the two ends. The CDR3 consists of 14 residues. CDR1 is KGHSH, CDR2 LQKENI, per germline. The CDR3 reads CASSPGTKDEKLFF. Written as DNA, the CDR3 is TGTGCCAGCTCACCCGGGACAAAAGACGAAAAACTGTTTTTT.

In this sample, this clonotype turned up a few times. The chain carries TRBV27 and TRBJ1-2; D gene uncertain. Germline CDR1 reads MNHEY; CDR2 reads SMNVEV (reference sequence). This CDR3 comprises 16 residues. Trimming left V 6 bases short and J 3 bases short, with 20 bases between. The CDR3 spells CASSYEARLHYYGYTF. Here the CDR3 DNA reads TGTGCCAGCAGCTACGAGGCGCGCCTGCATTACTATGGCTACACCTTC.

V usage is TRBV12-3 or TRBV12-4 and J usage is TRBJ2-3; 11 bases map to TRBD2. This CDR3 is 17 amino acids long. Germline trimming cut 3 bases from V and 4 bases from J; bases unmatched to any gene: 9. CDR3 sequence: CASSFNWASGRSDTQYF. CDR3 sequence (DNA): TGTGCCAGCAGTTTCAATTGGGCTAGCGGGAGGTCAGATACGCAGTATTTT.